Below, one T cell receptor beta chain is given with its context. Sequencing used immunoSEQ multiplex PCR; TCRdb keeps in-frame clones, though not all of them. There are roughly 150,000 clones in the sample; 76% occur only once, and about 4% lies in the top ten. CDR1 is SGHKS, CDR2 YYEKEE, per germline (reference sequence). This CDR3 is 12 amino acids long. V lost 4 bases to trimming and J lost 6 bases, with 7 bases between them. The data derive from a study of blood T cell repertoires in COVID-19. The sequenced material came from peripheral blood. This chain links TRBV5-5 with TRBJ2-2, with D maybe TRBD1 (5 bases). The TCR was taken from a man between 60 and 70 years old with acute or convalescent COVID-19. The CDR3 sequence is CASSQGAGELFF. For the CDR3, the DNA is TGTGCCAGCAGCCAGGGCGCCGGGGAGCTGTTTTTT.